This is a list of T cell receptor beta chains from one sample in a study of T-cell memory formation after mild COVID-19. TCRdb used MiXCR to reprocess the 5' RACE reads, holding one entry per CDR3 protein. The data show around 420,000 distinct CDR3 sequences, roughly a quarter seen once. The sequencing sample was made of PBMCs or a T cell subset sorted from them (not recorded which). All receptors derive from an adult woman who had mild COVID-19 (a few samples of this study predate the infection). Cell type and time point are not known. Each CDR3 is given with its conserved first and last residue. Each record gives: CDR3 DNA, CDR3 protein, J gene, D gene, clone size, V gene. D genes are given only for firm matches. A row's size may be missing; if present it is once, few, many or a size class.

cdr3_nt: TGCAGTGCTCTTAAAGGAGGGACAGCCGAAGAGACCCAGTACTTC
cdr3_aa: CSALKGGTAEETQYF
j_call: TRBJ2-5
d_call: NA
clone_size: few
v_call: TRBV20-1

cdr3_nt: TGCAGCGTTGATAAGGGCACCGGGGAGCTGTTTTTT
cdr3_aa: CSVDKGTGELFF
j_call: TRBJ2-2
d_call: NA
clone_size: NA
v_call: TRBV29-1

cdr3_nt: TGTGCCAGCAGCTTAGAGGCCGGATCGGCCTACGAGCAGTACTTC
cdr3_aa: CASSLEAGSAYEQYF
j_call: TRBJ2-7
d_call: NA
clone_size: many
v_call: TRBV7-2

cdr3_nt: TGTGCCAGCAGCTTCCCGTTCTCGGTTGGTGGAAACACCATATATTTT
cdr3_aa: CASSFPFSVGGNTIYF
j_call: TRBJ1-3
d_call: NA
clone_size: NA
v_call: TRBV7-2

cdr3_nt: TGCGCCAGCAGCTTGGACAGGGGGCCGTACAATGAGCAGTTCTTC
cdr3_aa: CASSLDRGPYNEQFF
j_call: TRBJ2-1
d_call: TRBD1
clone_size: many
v_call: TRBV5-1

cdr3_nt: TGTGCCAGCAGGACTCGAGGCGCACAAGAGACCCAGTACTTC
cdr3_aa: CASRTRGAQETQYF
j_call: TRBJ2-5
d_call: NA
clone_size: NA
v_call: TRBV2

cdr3_nt: TGTGCCAGCAGCTTAGCTGAAGGGGGCTCATCTTTCTTT
cdr3_aa: CASSLAEGGSSFF
j_call: TRBJ1-1
d_call: TRBD1
clone_size: NA
v_call: TRBV7-2

cdr3_nt: TGTGCCAGCAGTTTAATCAGGGGGAATCACGAGCAGTACTTC
cdr3_aa: CASSLIRGNHEQYF
j_call: TRBJ2-7
d_call: TRBD1
clone_size: NA
v_call: TRBV27

cdr3_nt: TGCGCCAGCAGCTCCCGCTCAGGGGACAATGAGCAGTTCTTC
cdr3_aa: CASSSRSGDNEQFF
j_call: TRBJ2-1
d_call: NA
clone_size: NA
v_call: TRBV5-1

cdr3_nt: TGCGCCAGCAGCCATCCCGGGGGGAAGTACAATGAGCAGTTCTTC
cdr3_aa: CASSHPGGKYNEQFF
j_call: TRBJ2-1
d_call: TRBD2
clone_size: NA
v_call: TRBV4-1

cdr3_nt: TGTGCCAGCAGTTTCGCAGGCGGGGGGGCCGGGGAGCTGTTTTTT
cdr3_aa: CASSFAGGGAGELFF
j_call: TRBJ2-2
d_call: TRBD2
clone_size: NA
v_call: TRBV12-3/TRBV12-4

cdr3_nt: TGTGCCAGCAGCTTAGTTGTCAGGTCGGCTTTCTTT
cdr3_aa: CASSLVVRSAFF
j_call: TRBJ1-1
d_call: NA
clone_size: NA
v_call: TRBV11-2

cdr3_nt: TGTGCCAGCTCACCTATCGGGGCCAGCGAGCAGTACTTC
cdr3_aa: CASSPIGASEQYF
j_call: TRBJ2-7
d_call: NA
clone_size: few
v_call: TRBV18

cdr3_nt: TGTGCCAGCAGGAGTGCTAGCGGGATGGCAGATACGCAGTATTTT
cdr3_aa: CASRSASGMADTQYF
j_call: TRBJ2-3
d_call: TRBD2
clone_size: NA
v_call: TRBV12-3/TRBV12-4

cdr3_nt: TGTGCCAGCAGCCGGGGCCTAGAGGGAGAGACCCAGTACTTC
cdr3_aa: CASSRGLEGETQYF
j_call: TRBJ2-5
d_call: NA
clone_size: many
v_call: TRBV7-3

cdr3_nt: TGCAGTGCTTCCGGGACTAGCGGGTGGCGGTCAAGCGAGCAGTACTTC
cdr3_aa: CSASGTSGWRSSEQYF
j_call: TRBJ2-7
d_call: TRBD2
clone_size: few
v_call: TRBV20-1

cdr3_nt: TGCAGTGTCAACAAAGGGCCAGATGAGCAGTTCTTC
cdr3_aa: CSVNKGPDEQFF
j_call: TRBJ2-1
d_call: NA
clone_size: few
v_call: TRBV20-1

cdr3_nt: TGTGCCATCAGTGCGGGGGGGGACCCTGAAGCTTTCTTT
cdr3_aa: CAISAGGDPEAFF
j_call: TRBJ1-1
d_call: NA
clone_size: few
v_call: TRBV10-3

cdr3_nt: TGTGCCAGCAGCCCATACCGCATTAGCTCCTATAATTCACCCCTCCACTTT
cdr3_aa: CASSPYRISSYNSPLHF
j_call: TRBJ1-6
d_call: NA
clone_size: NA
v_call: TRBV5-5

cdr3_nt: TGTGCCAGCTCACACGACAGGGTGAACACTGAAGCTTTCTTT
cdr3_aa: CASSHDRVNTEAFF
j_call: TRBJ1-1
d_call: TRBD1
clone_size: few
v_call: TRBV18

cdr3_nt: TGTGCCAGCAGCTGGGGACAGGGGACTGAAGCTTTCTTT
cdr3_aa: CASSWGQGTEAFF
j_call: TRBJ1-1
d_call: TRBD1
clone_size: few
v_call: TRBV7-3

cdr3_nt: TGCAGCGCCGAGGGACGGAATAACTATGGCTACACCTTC
cdr3_aa: CSAEGRNNYGYTF
j_call: TRBJ1-2
d_call: NA
clone_size: many
v_call: TRBV29-1

cdr3_nt: TGTGCCACCAGTGACCCCGGGCAGGGCTCTAGCTCCTACAATGAGCAGTTCTTC
cdr3_aa: CATSDPGQGSSSYNEQFF
j_call: TRBJ2-1
d_call: NA
clone_size: few
v_call: TRBV24-1

cdr3_nt: TGTGCCACCGGTACGAGCGGGGGGGACAATGAGCAGTTCTTC
cdr3_aa: CATGTSGGDNEQFF
j_call: TRBJ2-1
d_call: TRBD2
clone_size: few
v_call: TRBV7-3

cdr3_nt: TGTGCCAGTACCCTAACAGGGGGAGGGAACACTGAAGCTTTCTTT
cdr3_aa: CASTLTGGGNTEAFF
j_call: TRBJ1-1
d_call: TRBD1
clone_size: NA
v_call: TRBV19

cdr3_nt: TGTGCCAGCAGCAAAGGGACTAGTGCGTACGAGCAGTACTTC
cdr3_aa: CASSKGTSAYEQYF
j_call: TRBJ2-7
d_call: TRBD2
clone_size: many
v_call: TRBV9

cdr3_nt: TGCAGCGTGCGACTGGGGGAAACGAACACCGGGGAGCTGTTTTTT
cdr3_aa: CSVRLGETNTGELFF
j_call: TRBJ2-2
d_call: NA
clone_size: few
v_call: TRBV29-1

cdr3_nt: TGTGCCAGCAGCTCGACGACTAGGTCCTCCCTCAATGAGCAGTTCTTC
cdr3_aa: CASSSTTRSSLNEQFF
j_call: TRBJ2-1
d_call: NA
clone_size: few
v_call: TRBV11-2

cdr3_nt: TGTGCCAGCAGCCATGCGGCTAGCGGGAACAATGAGCAGTTCTTC
cdr3_aa: CASSHAASGNNEQFF
j_call: TRBJ2-1
d_call: TRBD2
clone_size: NA
v_call: TRBV7-2

cdr3_nt: TGTGCCAGCAGAAACCCGGGACAGGGTAGTGGCTACACCTTC
cdr3_aa: CASRNPGQGSGYTF
j_call: TRBJ1-2
d_call: TRBD1
clone_size: few
v_call: TRBV12-3/TRBV12-4

cdr3_nt: TGTGCCAGCTCACCGCTGGGCGGAGGCCAAGAGACCCAGTACTTC
cdr3_aa: CASSPLGGGQETQYF
j_call: TRBJ2-5
d_call: NA
clone_size: few
v_call: TRBV18

cdr3_nt: TGTGCCAGCAGTTACCAGGACAGGGCATTAGAGACCCAGTACTTC
cdr3_aa: CASSYQDRALETQYF
j_call: TRBJ2-5
d_call: TRBD1
clone_size: few
v_call: TRBV6-5

cdr3_nt: TGTGCCAGCAGTTTTGGACAGGTTGGCCAGCATTTT
cdr3_aa: CASSFGQVGQHF
j_call: TRBJ1-5
d_call: TRBD1
clone_size: few
v_call: TRBV12-3/TRBV12-4

cdr3_nt: TGTGCCTGGAGTGTACCCGGGACAGGGGCCTACGAGCAGTACTTC
cdr3_aa: CAWSVPGTGAYEQYF
j_call: TRBJ2-7
d_call: TRBD1
clone_size: NA
v_call: TRBV30

cdr3_nt: TGTGCCACCAGCAGAGATCTTAGGAACACTGAAGCTTTCTTT
cdr3_aa: CATSRDLRNTEAFF
j_call: TRBJ1-1
d_call: NA
clone_size: NA
v_call: TRBV15

cdr3_nt: TGCGCCAGCAGCCAAGATAGTGGTGGCGTCAGCTATAACTATGGCTACACCTTC
cdr3_aa: CASSQDSGGVSYNYGYTF
j_call: TRBJ1-2
d_call: NA
clone_size: few
v_call: TRBV4-1

cdr3_nt: TGCAGCGTTTCACACCTCGGACAGGCCGTTGACTATGGCTACACCTTC
cdr3_aa: CSVSHLGQAVDYGYTF
j_call: TRBJ1-2
d_call: TRBD1
clone_size: NA
v_call: TRBV29-1

cdr3_nt: TGTGCCAGCAGCAACGTACAGGGGGATAGGTACAATGAGCAGTTCTTC
cdr3_aa: CASSNVQGDRYNEQFF
j_call: TRBJ2-1
d_call: TRBD1
clone_size: NA
v_call: TRBV11-2

cdr3_nt: TGCAGCGGGGAAACAGGGGGCGTAAAGACCCAGTACTTC
cdr3_aa: CSGETGGVKTQYF
j_call: TRBJ2-5
d_call: TRBD1
clone_size: NA
v_call: TRBV29-1

cdr3_nt: TGTGCCAGCAGCCACGTCAGTGGGGCCAACGTCCTGACTTTC
cdr3_aa: CASSHVSGANVLTF
j_call: TRBJ2-6
d_call: NA
clone_size: few
v_call: TRBV3-1

cdr3_nt: TGTGCCAGCAGCCCGCCCCCAGTCTCCTACGAGCAGTACTTC
cdr3_aa: CASSPPPVSYEQYF
j_call: TRBJ2-7
d_call: NA
clone_size: many
v_call: TRBV9

cdr3_nt: TGTGCCAGCAGTTTATTGGGGAGGGCGAGCTCCTACGAGCAGTACTTC
cdr3_aa: CASSLLGRASSYEQYF
j_call: TRBJ2-7
d_call: TRBD2
clone_size: NA
v_call: TRBV27

cdr3_nt: TGCAGTGCCCAAGGGGGCAAGCGAGATACGCAGTATTTT
cdr3_aa: CSAQGGKRDTQYF
j_call: TRBJ2-3
d_call: TRBD1
clone_size: few
v_call: TRBV20-1

cdr3_nt: TGCGCCAGCAGCCCCCTAACCGGGGGGGCCGTCCATGAGCAGTTCTTC
cdr3_aa: CASSPLTGGAVHEQFF
j_call: TRBJ2-1
d_call: TRBD2
clone_size: few
v_call: TRBV4-1

cdr3_nt: TGTGCCAGCAGCGCCAGGGCCGTCTCCTACGAGCAGTACTTC
cdr3_aa: CASSARAVSYEQYF
j_call: TRBJ2-7
d_call: NA
clone_size: NA
v_call: TRBV11-2

cdr3_nt: TGTGCCAGCAGCCAAGCTGGGACAGAAGCTTTCTTT
cdr3_aa: CASSQAGTEAFF
j_call: TRBJ1-1
d_call: NA
clone_size: many
v_call: TRBV3-1

cdr3_nt: TGTGCCAGCAGTTTCGGACAGGGGAACAATGAGCAGTTCTTC
cdr3_aa: CASSFGQGNNEQFF
j_call: TRBJ2-1
d_call: TRBD1
clone_size: few
v_call: TRBV12-3/TRBV12-4

cdr3_nt: TGTGCCAGCAGCCAACCGGACAGGGTCCACACTGAAGCTTTCTTT
cdr3_aa: CASSQPDRVHTEAFF
j_call: TRBJ1-1
d_call: TRBD1
clone_size: few
v_call: TRBV4-2

cdr3_nt: TGTGCCTGCGGCCTGGGGAGACTGGGGTCTGAAGCTTTCTTT
cdr3_aa: CACGLGRLGSEAFF
j_call: TRBJ1-1
d_call: NA
clone_size: few
v_call: TRBV30

cdr3_nt: TGTGCCTGGAGGGGACAGGGTAGAAATGGCTACACCTTC
cdr3_aa: CAWRGQGRNGYTF
j_call: TRBJ1-2
d_call: TRBD1
clone_size: few
v_call: TRBV30

cdr3_nt: TGTGCCAGCAGCTTAACTAGCGGGGTTTACGAGCAGTACTTC
cdr3_aa: CASSLTSGVYEQYF
j_call: TRBJ2-7
d_call: TRBD2
clone_size: few
v_call: TRBV7-9

cdr3_nt: TGTGCCAGCAGCTTGGTGGGACTAGCGGAAAACAATGAGCAGTTCTTC
cdr3_aa: CASSLVGLAENNEQFF
j_call: TRBJ2-1
d_call: TRBD2
clone_size: NA
v_call: TRBV5-6

cdr3_nt: TGTGCCAGCAGCTTGTCCCCCCTGGAGGCTTTCTTT
cdr3_aa: CASSLSPLEAFF
j_call: TRBJ1-1
d_call: NA
clone_size: NA
v_call: TRBV5-6

cdr3_nt: TGCGCCAGCAGCAGGAGCGGGGGCCGCTCCTACGAGCAGTACTTC
cdr3_aa: CASSRSGGRSYEQYF
j_call: TRBJ2-7
d_call: TRBD2
clone_size: NA
v_call: TRBV5-1

cdr3_nt: TGTGCCAGCAGGCGGACAGGGGGTTACACCGGGGAGCTGTTTTTT
cdr3_aa: CASRRTGGYTGELFF
j_call: TRBJ2-2
d_call: TRBD1
clone_size: few
v_call: TRBV6-5